Below, one T cell receptor beta chain is given with its context. This sample stems from a study of blood T cell repertoires in COVID-19. The wider study: Sources were T cells, B-cell-depleted T cells, or PBMCs; the material itself was cDNA or gDNA.

Germline V gene sequence: CDR1 SGHKS, CDR2 YYEKEE (reference sequence). V dropped 0 bases and J dropped 3 bases, with 16 bases sitting between them. The CDR3 runs 16 residues. Authors' processing steps: The assay estimated nucleated cells by amplifying reference gene primers. Method: immunoSEQ multiplex PCR; TCRdb's copy keeps in-frame clones and lacks some. That table furnishes V, J and clone size, whereas the DNA furnished D and trimming. The sample holds about 180,000 clones, about 90% seen once. Participant-reported clinical history was the basis for cohort assignment. The TCR originated in a human donor with acute COVID-19. The donor label of this sample is uncertain. The chain carries TRBV5-5 and TRBJ2-7; weak D call: TRBD2 (6 bases). The sequencing sample was made of PBMCs or T cells enriched from blood (not recorded which). The CDR3 DNA reads as TGTGCCAGCAGCTTGGAGACGGGGGTAACTCTCTACGAGCAGTACTTC. The encoded protein is CASSLETGVTLYEQYF.